Listed here are 18 T cell receptor beta chains from one sample, sequenced in a study of blood T cell repertoires in COVID-19. Assay: immunoSEQ multiplex PCR; the TCRdb copy retains only in-frame clones and omits some. The sample contains roughly 190,000 clones, more than 70% of which appear only once. Sequenced sample: peripheral blood. The origin of the receptors is a man in his fifties with active or convalescent COVID-19.

This clone was recorded only once. V gene TRBV7-6 combines with J gene TRBJ2-2; TRBD2 matches 9 bases. The V gene's germline CDR1 is SGHVS and CDR2 FNYEAQ. Trimming removed 0 bases from V and 6 bases from J; junction bases left unmatched: 8. This CDR3 comprises 17 residues. CDR3 nucleotides: TGTGCCAGCAGCTTAGCGAGCGGGGGGCCCTATGCCGGGGAGCTGTTTTTT. Translated: CASSLASGGPYAGELFF.

This clone was seen a handful of times. The V and J genes are TRBV4-3 and TRBJ1-6; D gene ambiguous. Germline-derived CDR1 and CDR2 are LGHNA and YSLEER. CDR3 length: 15 amino acids. The germline V and J ends were trimmed by 1 base and 6 bases, with 10 bases remaining between them. The CDR3 loop reads CASSQVFRGNSPLHF. CDR3 bases: TGCGCCAGCAGCCAAGTTTTCCGGGGTAATTCACCCCTCCACTTT.

This rearrangement joins TRBV10-3 to TRBJ1-5, with 9 bases matching TRBD1. In germline, CDR1 is ENHRY, CDR2 SYGVKD. With V trimmed by 8 bases and J by 7 bases, 6 bases remained unmatched. The CDR3 consists of 13 residues. CDR3 DNA sequence: TGTGCCATCGGGGGGACAGGGCAACAGCCCCAGCATTTT. Encoded protein: CAIGGTGQQPQHF.

The rearrangement joins TRBV19 to TRBJ1-5; TRBD1 agrees at 8 bases. Looked up from germline, CDR1 is LNHDA and CDR2 is SQIVND (reference sequence). This CDR3 is built from 15 residues. The J segment lost 3 bases and the V segment lost 1 base, leaving 2 bases of the junction unmatched. The CDR3 nucleotides are TGTGCCAGTAGTATAGGGACAGGGTACAATCAGCCCCAGCATTTT. Protein sequence: CASSIGTGYNQPQHF.

This clone was counted between two and nine times. The chain uses TRBV2 and TRBJ1-3; D may be TRBD1 (5 bases). CDR3 length equals 12 residues. Per germline, CDR1 SNHLY and CDR2 FYNNEI. Trimming stripped 9 bases from V and 2 bases from J, with 8 bases between. CDR3 nucleotide sequence: TGTGCCAGACAGGTTCCTGGAAACACCATATATTTT. Its protein is CARQVPGNTIYF.

The CDR3 spells CASSFRVGGGRQPQHF. CDR3 in DNA: TGTGCCAGCAGTTTCAGGGTAGGAGGGGGCAGACAGCCCCAGCATTTT. V gene TRBV28 combines with J gene TRBJ1-5; 7 bases are shared with TRBD1. CDR1 and CDR2 (germline): MDHEN, SYDVKM. The junction had 12 bases not matched to a gene; V was cut back by 3 bases and J by 7 bases. The CDR3 consists of 16 residues.

The V gene is TRBV29-1, the J gene TRBJ2-7; TRBD1 agrees at 10 bases. The length of the CDR3 is 14 residues. J gave up 7 bases and V 4 bases, and 10 bases lay outside the gene matches. CDR1 is SQVTM and CDR2 is ANQGSEA in the germline V gene. CDR3 residues: CSVGRDRGIREQYF. The CDR3 nucleotides read TGCAGCGTTGGTCGGGACAGGGGAATTCGGGAGCAGTACTTC.

About this clone: Distinct nucleotide sequences in the sample also encode this CDR3. This chain connects TRBV18 to TRBJ2-4, with 12 bases lining up with TRBD2. Looked up from germline, CDR1 is KGHSH and CDR2 is LQKENI. The CDR3 covers 16 residues. The V segment lost 3 bases and the J segment 4 bases; nucleotides outside the gene matches: 4. The CDR3 DNA reads TGTGCCAGCTCACCCCCAGGACTAGCGGGAAAAAACATTCAGTACTTC. It specifies CASSPPGLAGKNIQYF.

The chain employs TRBV5-4 and TRBJ1-2; possible D gene TRBD1, 6 bases. Germline V lookup: CDR1 SGHNT, CDR2 YYREEE (reference sequence). V lost 0 bases, J lost 8 bases, and 17 bases lay in between. The CDR3 length is 15 residues. The chain's CDR3 is CASSLVRGGAGGYTF. The CDR3 DNA is TGTGCCAGCAGCTTGGTTCGGGGGGGGGCCGGCGGCTACACCTTC.

As DNA, the CDR3 is TGTGCCAGCAGCCAGGACAGCCGGAGCTCTGGAAACACCATATATTTT. The encoded protein is CASSQDSRSSGNTIYF. This sequence joins TRBV16 and TRBJ1-3; a possible D gene is TRBD1 (6 bases). This CDR3 has 16 amino acids. Germline lookup yields CDR1 KGHSY and CDR2 FQNENV. Between the trimmed V and J ends, which lost 3 bases and 0 bases, there was a span of 12 bases.

The chain combines TRBV28 with TRBJ1-1; TRBD1 agrees at 8 bases. This CDR3 has 16 residues. V trimming: 2 bases; J trimming: 4 bases; junction bases outside the gene matches: 9. Germline CDR1 reads MDHEN; CDR2 reads SYDVKM. The chain's CDR3 is CASSLQGALSFTEAFF. The CDR3 DNA is TGTGCCAGCAGTTTACAGGGGGCGCTCTCTTTCACTGAAGCTTTCTTT.

In this sample, this clone turned up a few times. The rearrangement links TRBV10-3 to TRBJ2-7; no reliable D call. Trimming removed 4 bases from V and 3 bases from J, with 7 bases in between. The CDR3 loop spans 12 amino acids. Looked up from germline, CDR1 is ENHRY and CDR2 is SYGVKD. CDR3 sequence reads: CAISGANYEQYF. The CDR3 nucleotides read TGTGCCATCAGTGGGGCTAACTACGAGCAGTACTTC.

The V gene is TRBV6-5, the J gene TRBJ1-1; D is perhaps TRBD1 (6 bases). V gave up 7 bases and J gave up 0 bases, with 12 bases separating them. Germline CDR1 reads MNHEY; CDR2 reads SVGAGI. The CDR3 spans 14 residues. The CDR3 loop is CASNEDRLNTEAFF. The CDR3 region has the DNA TGTGCCAGCAACGAAGACAGGCTGAACACTGAAGCTTTCTTT.

This clone was seen more than once but under ten times. V and J are TRBV24-1 and TRBJ1-4; 7 nucleotides line up with TRBD1. Looked up from germline, CDR1 is KGHDR and CDR2 is SFDVKD. This CDR3 has 19 amino acids. V shed 0 bases, J shed 0 bases, and the junction held 9 bases outside the gene matches. CDR3 loop: CATSDLQGVGNATNEKLFF. CDR3 in DNA: TGTGCCACCAGTGATTTGCAGGGGGTGGGGAACGCAACTAATGAAAAACTGTTTTTT.

V and J are TRBV5-1 and TRBJ2-7; 9 bases align to TRBD2. From germline, CDR1 is SGHRS and CDR2 YFSETQ. There are 16 residues in the CDR3. With V trimmed by 1 base and J by 7 bases, 12 bases remained unmatched. CDR3 residues: CASSLTSGLVRGEQYF. The CDR3 bases are TGCGCCAGCAGCTTGACTAGCGGGTTGGTGAGGGGAGAGCAGTACTTC.

The CDR3 loop is CASSPLGRRTSPQETQYF. For the CDR3, the DNA is TGTGCCAGCAGTCCATTAGGGCGGAGAACTAGTCCTCAAGAGACCCAGTACTTC. The chain joins TRBV5-6 to TRBJ2-5; possible D gene TRBD2, 5 bases. Trimming removed 5 bases from V and 2 bases from J, with 25 bases in between. This CDR3 region has 18 residues. The germline V gene has CDR1 SGHDT and CDR2 YYEEEE.

Here the CDR3 reads CASSYRDRDYNEQFF. CDR3 sequence (DNA): TGTGCCAGCAGTTACCGGGACAGAGACTACAATGAGCAGTTCTTC. The chain is built from TRBV28 and TRBJ2-1, with 7 bases lining up with TRBD1. The CDR3 runs to 15 residues. J gave up 3 bases and V 4 bases, and 6 bases lay outside the gene matches. CDR1 MDHEN and CDR2 SYDVKM come from the germline V gene.

The V and J genes are TRBV9 and TRBJ2-7, with 9 bases lining up with TRBD1. The V and J ends lost 1 base and 6 bases, in that order; junction bases with no gene match: 20. CDR1 and CDR2 from the germline V gene are SGDLS and YYNGEE. CDR3 length: 19 residues. The CDR3, as DNA: TGTGCCAGCAGCGTAAGGAGGACTCCCGGGGACAGGGAGACGGGCGAGCAGTACTTC. It specifies CASSVRRTPGDRETGEQYF.